This record covers a single T cell receptor (beta chain). This entry comes from a study of patients and donors after allogeneic stem cell transplantation. The CDR3 extends over 17 amino acids. Germline CDR1 and CDR2: LNHDA and SQIVND (reference sequence). V dropped 3 bases and J dropped 3; count of bases not matched to a gene: 11. MiXCR, applied by TCRdb to the RT-PCR reads, yields one record per CDR3 protein. The sample gives about 8,300 distinct CDR3 sequences, around a tenth of which show up once; more than 50% is in the top ten. This chain connects TRBV19 to TRBJ1-2; 9 bases match TRBD1. The sequencing input was blood, either unsorted or a sorted T cell fraction (not recorded which). The sequence was obtained from a human donor who was either an allogeneic HSCT recipient or a stem cell or donor lymphocyte infusion donor (not recorded which). It is not recorded whose cells these are; they may come from a transplant donor. The CDR3 spells CASSILLQGAGDYGYTF. The CDR3 DNA reads as TGTGCCAGTAGTATCCTCCTACAGGGGGCGGGGGACTATGGCTACACCTTC.